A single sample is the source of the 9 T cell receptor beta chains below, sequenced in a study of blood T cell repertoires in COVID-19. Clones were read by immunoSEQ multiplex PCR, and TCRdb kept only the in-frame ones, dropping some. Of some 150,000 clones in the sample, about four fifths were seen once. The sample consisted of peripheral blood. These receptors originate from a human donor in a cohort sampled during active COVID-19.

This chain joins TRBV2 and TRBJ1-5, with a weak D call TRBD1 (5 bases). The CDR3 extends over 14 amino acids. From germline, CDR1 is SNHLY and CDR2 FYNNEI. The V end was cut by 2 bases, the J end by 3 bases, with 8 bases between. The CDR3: CASSETQANQPQHF. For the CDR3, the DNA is TGTGCCAGCAGTGAAACACAGGCCAATCAGCCCCAGCATTTT.

The CDR3 sequence: CASSYRGQGANQPQHF. CDR3 DNA: TGTGCCAGCAGCTACCGGGGACAGGGGGCAAATCAGCCCCAGCATTTT. V usage is TRBV3-1 (or the pseudogene TRBV3-2) and J usage is TRBJ1-5; 12 bases match TRBD1. This CDR3 region has 16 residues. Germline V gene sequence: CDR1 LGHDT, CDR2 YNNKEL (reference sequence). V lost 5 bases to trimming and J lost 4 bases; unmatched junction nucleotides: 6.

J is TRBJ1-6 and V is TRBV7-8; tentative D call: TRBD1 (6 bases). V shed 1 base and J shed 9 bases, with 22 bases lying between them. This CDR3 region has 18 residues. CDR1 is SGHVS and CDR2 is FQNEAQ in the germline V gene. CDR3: CASSLVDPSGDLLSPLHF. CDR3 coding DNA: TGTGCCAGCAGCTTAGTAGACCCATCAGGGGACCTTCTTTCACCCCTCCACTTT.

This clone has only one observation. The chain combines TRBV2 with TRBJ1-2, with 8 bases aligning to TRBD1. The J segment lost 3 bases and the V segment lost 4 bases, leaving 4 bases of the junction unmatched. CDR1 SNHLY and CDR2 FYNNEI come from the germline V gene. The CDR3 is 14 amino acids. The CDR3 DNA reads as TGTGCCAGCAGTGCCCCGGGACAGGACTATGGCTACACCTTC. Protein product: CASSAPGQDYGYTF.

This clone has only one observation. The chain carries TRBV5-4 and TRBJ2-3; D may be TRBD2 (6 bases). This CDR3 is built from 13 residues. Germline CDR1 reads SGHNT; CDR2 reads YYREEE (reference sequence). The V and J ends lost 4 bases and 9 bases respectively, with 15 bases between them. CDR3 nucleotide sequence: TGTGCCAGCAGCCCTGAATATGGGAGGACGCAGTATTTT. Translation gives CASSPEYGRTQYF. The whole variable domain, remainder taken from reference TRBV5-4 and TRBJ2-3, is ETGVTQSPTHLIKTRGQQVTLRCSSQSGHNTVSWYQQALGQGPQFIFQYYREEENGRGNFPPRFSGLQFPNYSSELNVNALELDDSALYLCASSPEYGRTQYFGPGTRLTVL.

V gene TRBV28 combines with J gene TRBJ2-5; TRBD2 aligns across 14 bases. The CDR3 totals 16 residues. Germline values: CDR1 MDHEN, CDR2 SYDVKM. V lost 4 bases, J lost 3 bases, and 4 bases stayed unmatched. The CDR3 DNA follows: TGTGCCAGCAGTTCGGGGACTAGCGGGAGAGAAGAGACCCAGTACTTC. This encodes CASSSGTSGREETQYF.

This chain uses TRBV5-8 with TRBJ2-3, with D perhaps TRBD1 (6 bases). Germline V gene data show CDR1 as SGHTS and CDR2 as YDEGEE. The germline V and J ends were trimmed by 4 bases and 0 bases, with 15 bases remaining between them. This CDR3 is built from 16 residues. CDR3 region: CASSGGQGPSTDTQYF. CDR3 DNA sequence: TGTGCCAGCAGCGGAGGCCAGGGGCCCAGCACAGATACGCAGTATTTT.

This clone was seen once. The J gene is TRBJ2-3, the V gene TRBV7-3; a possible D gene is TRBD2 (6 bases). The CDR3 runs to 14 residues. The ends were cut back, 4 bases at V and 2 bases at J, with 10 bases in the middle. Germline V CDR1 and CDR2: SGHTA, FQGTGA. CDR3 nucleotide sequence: TGTGCCAGCAGCTCCGGGACTGACACAGATACGCAGTATTTT. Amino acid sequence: CASSSGTDTDTQYF.

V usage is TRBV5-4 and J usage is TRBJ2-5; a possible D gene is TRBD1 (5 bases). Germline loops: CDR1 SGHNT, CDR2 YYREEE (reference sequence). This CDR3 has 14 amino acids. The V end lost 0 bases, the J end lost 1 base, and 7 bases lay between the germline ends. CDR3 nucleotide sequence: TGTGCCAGCAGCTTGGCCCAGGGCCAAGAGACCCAGTACTTC. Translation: CASSLAQGQETQYF. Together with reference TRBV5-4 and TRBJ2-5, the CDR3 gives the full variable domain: ETGVTQSPTHLIKTRGQQVTLRCSSQSGHNTVSWYQQALGQGPQFIFQYYREEENGRGNFPPRFSGLQFPNYSSELNVNALELDDSALYLCASSLAQGQETQYFGPGTRLLVL.